One and the same sample provided the 27 T cell receptor beta chains below, sequenced in a study of CD8 T cells in Susac syndrome. Random hexamers primed reverse transcription of about 0.45 to 1 ug RNA. Each CDR3 protein gets one entry after TCRdb re-called the immunoSEQ multiplex PCR reads with MiXCR. The sample shows about 66,000 distinct CDR3 sequences, approximately 93% of them seen only once. Sequencing was performed on CD8+ T cells from PBMCs. The receptor source for this set is a human donor with multiple sclerosis.

The chain is built from TRBV15 and TRBJ2-1; 7 bases match TRBD2. With V trimmed by 0 bases and J by 8 bases, 13 bases remained unmatched. CDR1 and CDR2 from the germline V gene are LNHNV and YYDKDF (reference sequence). This CDR3 contains 17 residues. CDR3 protein: CATSRDRAGAPTYEQFF. CDR3 coding DNA: TGTGCCACCAGCAGAGATCGGGCGGGAGCACCAACCTATGAGCAGTTCTTC.

This sequence joins TRBV5-1 and TRBJ2-3, with TRBD1 matching 10 bases. Germline loops: CDR1 SGHRS, CDR2 YFSETQ. The CDR3 loop spans 16 amino acids. V shed 3 bases, J shed 4 bases, and the junction held 8 bases outside the gene matches. CDR3 loop: CASSSATGQGSDTQYF. CDR3 coding DNA: TGCGCCAGCAGCTCGGCGACGGGACAGGGGTCAGATACGCAGTATTTT. The entire variable domain, with the rest obtained from reference TRBV5-1 and TRBJ2-3, is as follows: KAGVTQTPRYLIKTRGQQVTLSCSPISGHRSVSWYQQTPGQGLQFLFEYFSETQRNKGNFPGRFSGRQFSNSRSEMNVSTLELGDSALYLCASSSATGQGSDTQYFGPGTRLTVL.

The chain couples TRBV14 to TRBJ2-3; perhaps TRBD1 as D (5 bases). The V gene lost 2 bases and the J gene lost 5 bases, with 14 bases spanning the gap. The CDR3 is made up of 15 amino acids. Germline CDR1 and CDR2: SGHDN and FVKESK. CDR3 in DNA: TGTGCCAGCAGCCAACAGGGCAGGGTTCGAGATACGCAGTATTTT. Translated: CASSQQGRVRDTQYF.

The chain recombines TRBV29-1 with TRBJ2-3, with TRBD2 identical over 7 bases. V was clipped by 2 bases and J by 2 bases; unmatched bases: 19. The CDR3 contains 19 residues. Germline loops: CDR1 SQVTM, CDR2 ANQGSEA. CDR3 in DNA: TGCAGCGTTGAAATCGTCCGAGGCGAGTCTAGCGGCTACACAGATACGCAGTATTTT. It translates to CSVEIVRGESSGYTDTQYF.

The chain is built from TRBV18 and TRBJ2-5, with 11 bases lining up with TRBD2. Germline CDR1 reads KGHSH; CDR2 reads LQKENI. The CDR3 spans 15 residues. The junction had 4 bases not matched to a gene; V was cut back by 5 bases and J by 2 bases. The CDR3 is CASSSGLAAQETQYF. The CDR3 DNA reads as TGTGCCAGCTCATCGGGACTAGCGGCACAAGAGACCCAGTACTTC.

The chain combines TRBV7-9 with TRBJ1-4; D unclear. V was pared by 2 bases and J by 8 bases, with 12 bases between. The CDR3 is 14 residues long. Germline CDR1 reads SEHNR; CDR2 reads FQNEAQ (reference sequence). CDR3 DNA sequence: TGTGCCAGCAGCTTATTCGGGCCCGAGGAAAAACTGTTTTTT. It encodes CASSLFGPEEKLFF.

The chain is built from TRBV12-3 or TRBV12-4 and TRBJ1-6, with D possibly being TRBD1 (5 bases). This CDR3 has 13 amino acids. Trimming took 4 bases from V and 14 from J, leaving 15 bases between them. The CDR3 DNA sequence: TGTGCCAGCAGTTCCCGGGGGGTTGAGACCCTCCACTTT. The encoded protein is CASSSRGVETLHF.

This chain uses TRBV4-1 with TRBJ2-3, with D tentatively TRBD2 (5 bases). The CDR3 totals 16 residues. V was cut by 2 bases and J by 6 bases, with 18 bases left in between. Germline-derived CDR1 and CDR2 are MGHRA and YSYEKL. CDR3 bases: TGCGCCAGCAGCCAAAAAGTTAACGTAGCGCTGGATACGCAGTATTTT. The encoded protein is CASSQKVNVALDTQYF.

The rearrangement uses TRBV2 and TRBJ2-7; 13 bases match TRBD2. The V segment lost 10 bases and the J segment 7 bases; nucleotides outside the gene matches: 7. Per the germline V gene, CDR1 is SNHLY and CDR2 is FYNNEI. The CDR3 length is 13 residues. The CDR3 loop is CANPGLAGHEQYF. The CDR3 DNA reads as TGTGCCAACCCGGGACTAGCGGGACATGAGCAGTACTTC.

The V call is TRBV29-1, the J call TRBJ2-3, with D possibly being TRBD2 (6 bases). The germline V gene encodes CDR1 SQVTM and CDR2 ANQGSEA. The V gene lost 4 bases and the J gene lost 2 bases, with 16 bases spanning the gap. The CDR3 spans 15 residues. In nucleotides, the CDR3 is TGCAGCGTTGCTCCGCGGGGATCTTTCACAGATACGCAGTATTTT. Its protein is CSVAPRGSFTDTQYF.

J is TRBJ2-1 and V is TRBV6-5; 12 bases fit TRBD2. Trimming cost V 0 bases and J 2 bases; bases outside gene matches: 2. CDR3 length: 17 residues. Germline V gives CDR1 MNHEY, CDR2 SVGAGI. DNA of the CDR3: TGTGCCAGCAGTTACTCGCTAGCGGGGGGGACCTACAATGAGCAGTTCTTC. Protein sequence: CASSYSLAGGTYNEQFF.

The chain uses TRBV4-1 and TRBJ2-3; D gene ambiguous. In germline, CDR1 is MGHRA, CDR2 YSYEKL. The CDR3 totals 17 residues. The V end lost 1 base, the J end lost 5 bases, and 19 bases lay between the germline ends. The CDR3 coding sequence is TGCGCCAGCAGCCAAGTAGCCGCCCCCCCAGTGGGAGATACGCAGTATTTT. Protein product: CASSQVAAPPVGDTQYF.

V gene TRBV5-8 combines with J gene TRBJ1-1, with D possibly TRBD1 on 5 matching bases. Trimming took off 4 bases at V and 3 bases at J, with 16 bases between the two ends. This CDR3 is built from 15 residues. The germline gives CDR1 SGHTS, CDR2 YDEGEE. The CDR3 spells CASSPIGRGDTEAFF. In nucleotides, the CDR3 is TGTGCCAGCAGCCCGATAGGGAGGGGCGACACTGAAGCTTTCTTT.

The genes are TRBV6-4 and TRBJ2-2; TRBD2 aligns across 13 bases. The CDR3 has 16 amino acids. CDR1 MRHNA and CDR2 SNTAGT come from the germline V gene. The junction had 0 bases not matched to a gene; V was cut back by 4 bases and J by 1 base. The CDR3 DNA reads TGTGCCAGCAGTGGGACTAGCGGGGGGAACACCGGGGAGCTGTTTTTT. Its protein is CASSGTSGGNTGELFF.

The CDR3 sequence is CASSSTGAENIQYF. CDR3 sequence (DNA): TGTGCCAGCAGCTCGACAGGGGCAGAAAACATTCAGTACTTC. The chain links TRBV11-2 to TRBJ2-4, with 8 bases aligning to TRBD1. The V gene end was trimmed by 4 bases and the J gene end by 5 bases; junction bases not matched to a gene: 4. Looked up from germline, CDR1 is SGHAT and CDR2 is FQNNGV. The CDR3 extends over 14 amino acids.

This sequence joins TRBV29-1 and TRBJ1-1, with unresolved D. The CDR3 length is 12 residues. Looked up from germline, CDR1 is SQVTM and CDR2 is ANQGSEA. V lost 7 bases and J lost 4, with 13 bases in between. CDR3 amino acids: CSGMVESTEAFF. Here the CDR3 DNA reads TGCAGCGGAATGGTTGAGAGCACTGAAGCTTTCTTT.

The V call is TRBV19, the J call TRBJ2-7; TRBD1 matches at 9 bases. The V segment lost 3 bases and the J segment 5 bases; nucleotides outside the gene matches: 8. Looked up from germline, CDR1 is LNHDA and CDR2 is SQIVND (reference sequence). The CDR3 is 15 residues long. The CDR3 DNA sequence: TGTGCCAGTAGTATTGGGGGACAGGGATCAAACGAGCAGTACTTC. Protein sequence: CASSIGGQGSNEQYF.

CDR3 bases: TGTGCCAGCAGTTTAAGCCCCATGTACAGAACGAACACTGAAGCTTTCTTT. Protein: CASSLSPMYRTNTEAFF. J is TRBJ1-1 and V is TRBV12-3 or TRBV12-4; no reliable D call. Trimming took off 2 bases at V and 1 base at J, with 17 bases between the two ends. CDR3 length: 17 residues.

The chain combines TRBV5-1 with TRBJ2-7; D remains ambiguous. Trimming shortened V by 1 base and J by 5 bases, and 13 bases separated the two germline ends. The CDR3 runs to 14 residues. The germline V gene encodes CDR1 SGHRS and CDR2 YFSETQ. This CDR3 is CASSLLDRWDEQYF. The CDR3 DNA is TGCGCCAGCAGCTTGTTGGACCGGTGGGACGAGCAGTACTTC. Full variable domain (outside the CDR3, taken from reference TRBV5-1 and TRBJ2-7): KAGVTQTPRYLIKTRGQQVTLSCSPISGHRSVSWYQQTPGQGLQFLFEYFSETQRNKGNFPGRFSGRQFSNSRSEMNVSTLELGDSALYLCASSLLDRWDEQYFGPGTRLTVT.

Here the CDR3 reads CSGGDRDYNEQFF. The CDR3 bases are TGCAGCGGGGGGGACAGGGACTACAATGAGCAGTTCTTC. V usage is TRBV29-1 and J usage is TRBJ2-1; 9 bases are a match to TRBD1. CDR3 length: 13 residues. Germline assignment: CDR1 SQVTM and CDR2 ANQGSEA. V lost 7 bases and J lost 3; bases outside the gene matches: 4.

The chain uses TRBV27 and TRBJ1-2, with D maybe TRBD1 (5 bases). This CDR3 comprises 14 residues. Germline V gives CDR1 MNHEY, CDR2 SMNVEV (reference sequence). With 6 bases removed from V and 0 bases from J, the gap between germline ends came to 11 bases. The DNA for the CDR3 is TGTGCCAGCAGGGCAGACAGCGCTAACTATGGCTACACCTTC. This codes for CASRADSANYGYTF.

The chain has TRBV5-1 and TRBJ2-5; possibly TRBD2 for D (6 bases). Germline assignment: CDR1 SGHRS and CDR2 YFSETQ. The CDR3 consists of 17 residues. Trimming stripped 4 bases from V and 4 bases from J, with 23 bases between. The DNA for the CDR3 is TGCGCCAGCAGCCCCCTGGTTGGACAAGCAGCGGGAGAGACCCAGTACTTC. Translated: CASSPLVGQAAGETQYF.

The chain has TRBV9 and TRBJ2-1; D ambiguous. Germline lookup yields CDR1 SGDLS and CDR2 YYNGEE. CDR3 length: 14 amino acids. The V gene lost 4 bases and the J gene lost 5 bases, with 13 bases spanning the gap. CDR3 sequence: CASSSRSGNNEQFF. The CDR3 nucleotides are TGTGCCAGCAGCTCCAGAAGTGGAAACAATGAGCAGTTCTTC.

The chain carries TRBV25-1 and TRBJ2-3; no firm D call. V lost 2 bases, J lost 4 bases, and 16 bases lay in between. Germline values: CDR1 MGHDK, CDR2 SYGVNS. The length of the CDR3 is 16 residues. DNA of the CDR3: TGTGCCAGCAGTGAACTCCTGAGCTCCGAGGCAGATACGCAGTATTTT. Protein sequence: CASSELLSSEADTQYF.

The chain is built from TRBV13 and TRBJ2-4; perhaps D is TRBD1 or TRBD2 (6 bases each). The CDR3 has 15 amino acids. The germline CDR1 and CDR2 sequences are PRHDT and FYEKMQ (reference sequence). V lost 5 bases and J 0 bases, leaving 11 bases between the germline ends. The CDR3 sequence is CASSARGLAKNIQYF. Here the CDR3 DNA reads TGTGCCAGCAGCGCCCGGGGGCTAGCCAAAAACATTCAGTACTTC. Using reference TRBV13 and TRBJ2-4 for the parts outside the CDR3, the full variable domain is AAGVIQSPRHLIKEKRETATLKCYPIPRHDTVYWYQQGPGQDPQFLISFYEKMQSDKGSIPDRFSAQQFSDYHSELNMSSLELGDSALYFCASSARGLAKNIQYFGAGTRLSVL.

DNA of the CDR3: TGTGCCGCGGGGTTGGATACGCAGTATTTT. Translation gives CAAGLDTQYF. This chain links TRBV12-3 or TRBV12-4 with TRBJ2-3; tentative D call: TRBD2 (6 bases). The CDR3 totals 10 residues. V gave up 11 bases and J gave up 6 bases, with 9 bases separating them.

The chain links TRBV27 to TRBJ2-7; D is unresolved. V lost 0 bases and J lost 5, with 8 bases in between. Looked up from germline, CDR1 is MNHEY and CDR2 is SMNVEV (reference sequence). This CDR3 spans 13 amino acids. The CDR3: CASSLSPNHEQYF. CDR3 bases: TGTGCCAGCAGTTTATCCCCTAACCACGAGCAGTACTTC.